This T cell receptor beta chain was sequenced for a study of memory CD8 T cells in hepatitis C reinfection. Germline V gives CDR1 SGHVS, CDR2 FNYEAQ. The ends were cut back, 1 base at V and 5 bases at J, with 8 bases in the middle. The CDR3 is 14 residues long. The count of this clone is one. The sample's time point: late/post reinfection, 12 to 24 weeks after detection. Sorted cells were sequenced directly ex vivo without any in vitro expansion. People who inject drugs from Montreal's HEPCO study were the donors. Some clones are missing from TCRdb's copy, which holds only in-frame ones; the method was immunoSEQ multiplex PCR. The sample contains about 50,000 clones, roughly nine tenths of which appear only once.

J is TRBJ2-2 and V is TRBV7-6; D possibly corresponds to TRBD2 (6 bases). Source material: naive CD8+ T cells sorted from blood. The sequence came from a young man with hepatitis C virus infection. CDR3 in DNA: TGTGCCAGCAGCTTAGGCGGGACTACCGGGGAGCTGTTTTTT. This translates into CASSLGGTTGELFF.